This TCR beta chain comes out of a study of T cells in Graves' hyperthyroidism and ophthalmopathy. The CDR3 length is 14 residues. Germline V lookup: CDR1 SEHNR, CDR2 FQNEAQ (reference sequence). Trimming cost V 8 bases and J 3 bases, with 13 bases left between them. Amplification of TCR beta CDR3 regions was performed using RNA transcripts as template. Researchers ran a first-round RT-PCR on the TCR CDR3 using the HTBI primer set. TCRdb reprocessed the multiplex PCR reads via MiXCR and lists one record per CDR3 protein. The sample has some 500,000 distinct CDR3 sequences; roughly an eighth are singletons. For the diagnoses, clinical symptoms, serum thyroxine and TRAb, thyroid ultrasound and orbital computed tomography were used. This clonotype was seen many times.

The chain is built from TRBV7-9 and TRBJ2-2, with D possibly matching TRBD1 (5 bases). The receptor was derived from a woman aged 18-30 years with Graves' hyperthyroidism. The sample taken for sequencing was blood. DNA of the CDR3: TGTGCCAGCTTAAGGGGCCTCGACACCGGGGAGCTGTTTTTT. Its protein is CASLRGLDTGELFF.